This T cell receptor (beta chain) is from a study of blood T cells in healthy people across ages. The germline V gene encodes CDR1 SNHLY and CDR2 FYNNEI. The CDR3 is 12 amino acids. V was clipped by 7 bases and J by 2 bases, with 8 bases between them. Primers used in a second PCR of roughly 6 to 11 cycles were a sample-barcoded 5' primer and a J-beta primer mix. TCRdb processed the 5' RACE reads anew with MiXCR; each CDR3 protein has one entry. The sample comprises 1.5 million to 2 million distinct CDR3 sequences, roughly 50% of which are singletons, and less than 2.5% rests with the top ten. The clonotype comes from a woman in her 40s in good health. The chain is built from TRBV2 and TRBJ1-2; D unresolved. Sequencing was performed on blood. The CDR3 loop is CASNRENYGYTF. CDR3 bases: TGTGCCAGCAATAGGGAGAACTATGGCTACACCTTC.